The present entry profiles one TCR beta chain with its context. These data are taken from a study of blood T cell repertoires in COVID-19. Assay used: immunoSEQ multiplex PCR; TCRdb lists only in-frame clones, some missing. The table records 410,000 or so clones, approximately 89% of them present only once. The receptor was isolated from a middle-aged woman with COVID-19, enrolled during active disease. The source material was peripheral blood.

CDR3 nucleotide sequence: TGTGCCAGCAGTTCAGCAGGGGAAAGCAATCAGCCCCAGCATTTT. This encodes CASSSAGESNQPQHF. The chain carries TRBV6-5 and TRBJ1-5; tentative D call: TRBD1 (6 bases). Looked up from germline, CDR1 is MNHEY and CDR2 is SVGAGI. This CDR3 is 15 amino acids long. The V and J ends lost 4 bases and 1 base respectively, with 11 bases between them.